This is a list of T cell receptor beta chains from one sample in a study of T cells in Graves' hyperthyroidism and ophthalmopathy. In TCRdb, the multiplex PCR reads were re-called with MiXCR into one record per CDR3 protein. The sample carries about 560,000 distinct CDR3 sequences, roughly a sixth recorded once. The sequencing sample was made of blood. These receptors were obtained from a young woman with Graves' hyperthyroidism. CDR3s include the opening cysteine and the closing phenylalanine or tryptophan. Each record gives: clone size, V gene, D gene, J gene, CDR3 DNA, CDR3 protein. The D gene is left open where the match is weak. Rows may omit the clone size; those that give it use once, few, many or a size class.

many	TRBV2	.	TRBJ1-1	TGTGCCAGCACCAAGGGTGTCACTGAAGCTTTCTTT	CASTKGVTEAFF
.	TRBV28	TRBD1	TRBJ2-7	TGTGCCAGCAGTAACTACGACAGGGGGACCTACGAGCAGTACTTC	CASSNYDRGTYEQYF
.	TRBV12-3/TRBV12-4	.	TRBJ2-7	TGTGCCAGCAGTTTAGTGACGGCCGAGCAGTACTTC	CASSLVTAEQYF
few	TRBV12-3/TRBV12-4	.	TRBJ1-2	TGTGCCAGCAGTTTAGCACAGGGCCCCCGGAACTATGGCTACACCTTC	CASSLAQGPRNYGYTF
.	TRBV30	.	TRBJ2-3	TGTGCCTGGAGTGTTAAGGGTCCAGATACGCAGTATTTT	CAWSVKGPDTQYF
.	TRBV4-1	.	TRBJ2-1	TGCGCCAGCAATAGCGAGTGGGTGGATGAGCAGTTCTTC	CASNSEWVDEQFF
many	TRBV3-1	.	TRBJ1-5	TGTGCCAGCAGCCAAGGGAGTAGCAATCAGCCCCAGCATTTT	CASSQGSSNQPQHF
few	TRBV12-3/TRBV12-4	.	TRBJ1-3	TGTGCCAGCAGCCTAAGCGCAGGAGGGGCAAGCCCTGGAAACACCATATATTTT	CASSLSAGGASPGNTIYF
few	TRBV7-2	.	TRBJ2-3	TGTGCCAGCAGCTTAGCGGGACCAGATACGCAGTATTTT	CASSLAGPDTQYF
many	TRBV6-1	.	TRBJ1-1	TGTGCCAGCAGTGAAGCCCGGCCCGGGGGGAGCACTGAAGCTTTCTTT	CASSEARPGGSTEAFF
many	TRBV5-6	.	TRBJ1-1	TGTGCCAGCAGCTTAGGGGTCACTGAAGCTTTCTTT	CASSLGVTEAFF
few	TRBV20-1	.	TRBJ2-7	TGCAGTGCTTCCCTCGGACAGCTTAACTACGAGCAGTACTTC	CSASLGQLNYEQYF
few	TRBV6-2/TRBV6-3	.	TRBJ1-5	TGTGCCAGCAGTTACGTGGGGGTTGTAAAGAATCAGCCCCAGCATTTT	CASSYVGVVKNQPQHF
few	TRBV11-3	.	TRBJ2-1	TGTGCCAGCAGTCCAGAGATCGATGAGCAGTTCTTC	CASSPEIDEQFF
.	TRBV19	.	TRBJ2-5	TGTGCCAGTAGCACCCCGGCGGGGCAGACCCAGTACTTC	CASSTPAGQTQYF
few	TRBV11-2	TRBD1	TRBJ1-3	TGTGCCAGCAGCGACAGGGGGCGGAGGGCTGGAAACACCATATATTTT	CASSDRGRRAGNTIYF
.	TRBV2	TRBD1	TRBJ1-2	TGTGCCAGCAGCCGGACAGGGAGCGCCTATGGCTACACCTTC	CASSRTGSAYGYTF
few	TRBV6-1	.	TRBJ1-5	TGTGCCAGCAGTCCCACCCTGCAGGGGCCGGAGCCCCAGCATTTT	CASSPTLQGPEPQHF
.	TRBV3-1	.	TRBJ1-3	TGTGCCAGCAGCCAAGACTGGCCCGGCTCTGGAAACACCACATATTTT	CASSQDWPGSGNTTYF
few	TRBV24-1	.	TRBJ2-1	TGTGCCACCAGTGATTGGGGACATGATGAGCTAGCGGAGCCATACAATGAGCAGTTCTTC	CATSDWGHDELAEPYNEQFF
.	TRBV27	.	TRBJ2-3	TGTGCCAGCAGTTTTTTCCTCTTGGGGGGGCCCGGGTCCAATACGCAGTATTTT	CASSFFLLGGPGSNTQYF
few	TRBV7-9	.	TRBJ1-1	TGTGCCAGCAGCTTGCGTTCAATCCTAGAAGCTTTCTTT	CASSLRSILEAFF
.	TRBV3-1	TRBD1	TRBJ1-3	TGTGCCAGCAGCCCGACCCCCTTGACAGGGGCGTTCGGAAACACCATATATTTT	CASSPTPLTGAFGNTIYF
few	TRBV20-1	.	TRBJ1-1	TGCAGTGCTCCTATAGGGGGGAACACTGGAGCTTTCTTT	CSAPIGGNTGAFF
.	TRBV7-8	.	TRBJ1-4	TGTGCCAGCAGCCCAAAATCTTCCAATGAAAAACTGTTTTTT	CASSPKSSNEKLFF
.	TRBV29-1	.	TRBJ1-1	TGCAGCGTCTCGTCGGGGGCTCGGATCACTGAAGCTTTCTTT	CSVSSGARITEAFF
many	TRBV20-1	TRBD1	TRBJ1-1	TGCAGTGCTAGAGCCCAAGGACAGGGGGACGGCACTGAAGCTTTCTTT	CSARAQGQGDGTEAFF
few	TRBV7-9	TRBD1	TRBJ1-2	TGTGCCAGCAGCCCCAGCGTGGCAGGGGGCTATGGCTACACCTTC	CASSPSVAGGYGYTF
few	TRBV7-2	.	TRBJ2-5	TGTGCCAGCAGCTTCGACCGGGACCCGAGCTACTTC	CASSFDRDPSYF
many	TRBV3-1	.	TRBJ2-5	TGTGCCAGCAGTATCCGGGGGTTGGAGACCCAGTACTTC	CASSIRGLETQYF
many	TRBV20-1	TRBD1	TRBJ2-7	TGCAGTGCTAGAGAGGCAGGGGGCCGCGAGTACGAGCAGTACTTC	CSAREAGGREYEQYF
few	TRBV29-1	.	TRBJ2-7	TGCAGCGTCGAAGGGGCAAGCACCTACGAGCAGTACTTC	CSVEGASTYEQYF
many	TRBV2	.	TRBJ2-2	TGTGCCAGCAGTGAAGTACTAGCCGGGGAGCTGTTTTTT	CASSEVLAGELFF
many	TRBV4-3	.	TRBJ1-2	TGCGCCAGCAGCCAAAAGAATTCCGGGATTGGCAACTATGGCTACACCTTC	CASSQKNSGIGNYGYTF
.	TRBV29-1	.	TRBJ2-1	TGCAGCGTTAAGGGGCCCAACTCCTACAATGAGCAGTTCTTC	CSVKGPNSYNEQFF
many	TRBV2	TRBD1	TRBJ2-2	TGTGCCAGCAGTGTCGGGACAGGGGTCGGGGAGCTGTTTTTT	CASSVGTGVGELFF
few	TRBV7-2	.	TRBJ2-5	TGTGCCAGCAGCTCCGCCCTATTACAAGAGACCCAGTACTTC	CASSSALLQETQYF
few	TRBV20-1	TRBD1	TRBJ2-2	TGCAGTGCTAGAGATCCGGGACAGGGGGCCGGGGAGCTGTTTTTT	CSARDPGQGAGELFF
.	TRBV28	TRBD1	TRBJ1-5	TGTGCCAGCAGTTTATTATATTGGGGGACAGCAAGCAATCAGCCCCAGCATTTT	CASSLLYWGTASNQPQHF
many	TRBV7-8	TRBD1	TRBJ2-4	TGTGCCAGCAGCTTAGATGGGACAGGGGTGGACATTCAGTACTTC	CASSLDGTGVDIQYF
.	TRBV5-6	.	TRBJ1-6	TGTGCCAGCAGCTTCGTACAGGGTGCGTGGCGCGTCAATTCACCCCTCCACTTT	CASSFVQGAWRVNSPLHF
many	TRBV11-1	TRBD1	TRBJ1-2	TGTGCCAGTGGAAAACCGGGACAGGGCGAATATGGCTACACCTTC	CASGKPGQGEYGYTF
.	TRBV10-3	.	TRBJ2-7	TGTGCCATCAGTGAGTCGAATCTCCTCTCCTACGAGCAGTACTTC	CAISESNLLSYEQYF
many	TRBV28	TRBD2	TRBJ2-7	TGTGCCAGCAGTTTACCTATGGGACTAGCGGTCTACGAGCAGTACTTC	CASSLPMGLAVYEQYF
few	TRBV5-1	.	TRBJ1-4	TGCGCCAGCAGCAAGTACAGCGACGGTAATGAAAAACTGTTTTTT	CASSKYSDGNEKLFF
many	TRBV24-1	.	TRBJ1-5	TGTGCCACCAGTGATTCGACAGCAATCGATCAGCCCCAGCATTTT	CATSDSTAIDQPQHF
many	TRBV20-1	.	TRBJ2-2	TGCAGTGCTGGGACGACCACCGGGGAGCTGTTTTTT	CSAGTTTGELFF
many	TRBV30	.	TRBJ2-7	TGTGCCTGGAGGGCGAGCCAGGGTGTGTACGAGCAGTACTTC	CAWRASQGVYEQYF
.	TRBV19	.	TRBJ2-5	TGTGCCAGTAGTACTCCGAACAAGGAGGAGACCCAGTACTTC	CASSTPNKEETQYF
many	TRBV7-2	TRBD2	TRBJ2-7	TGTGCCAGCAGCTTAAGTTGGGTTCTGGGAGGGGCGCGGGAGCAGTACTTC	CASSLSWVLGGAREQYF
few	TRBV29-1	.	TRBJ1-2	TGCAGCGTTGACCGAACCGTATATGGCTACACCTTC	CSVDRTVYGYTF
.	TRBV10-3	.	TRBJ1-4	TGTGCCATCAAGCCGGAAACTGCAACTAATGAAAAACTGTTTTTT	CAIKPETATNEKLFF
few	TRBV27	.	TRBJ1-2	TGTGCCAGCAGTTTATCGTTCAGTTCGGAAGGCTACACCTTC	CASSLSFSSEGYTF
many	TRBV7-2	TRBD1	TRBJ2-5	TGTGCCAGCAGCTTAGGGCAGGGGGCGTGGGAGACCCAGTACTTC	CASSLGQGAWETQYF